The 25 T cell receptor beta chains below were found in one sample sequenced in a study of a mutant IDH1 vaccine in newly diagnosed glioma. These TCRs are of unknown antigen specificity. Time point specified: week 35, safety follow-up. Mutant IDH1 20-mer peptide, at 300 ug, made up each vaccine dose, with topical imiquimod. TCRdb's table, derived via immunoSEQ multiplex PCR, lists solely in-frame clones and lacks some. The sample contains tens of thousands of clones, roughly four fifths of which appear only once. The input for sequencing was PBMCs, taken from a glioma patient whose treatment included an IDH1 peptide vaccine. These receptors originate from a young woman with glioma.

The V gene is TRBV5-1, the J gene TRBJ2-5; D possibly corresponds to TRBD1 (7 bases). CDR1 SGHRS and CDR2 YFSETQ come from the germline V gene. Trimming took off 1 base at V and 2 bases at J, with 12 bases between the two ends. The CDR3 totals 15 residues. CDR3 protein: CASSLRAGGQETQYF. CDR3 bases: TGCGCCAGCAGCTTGCGGGCAGGGGGGCAAGAGACCCAGTACTTC.

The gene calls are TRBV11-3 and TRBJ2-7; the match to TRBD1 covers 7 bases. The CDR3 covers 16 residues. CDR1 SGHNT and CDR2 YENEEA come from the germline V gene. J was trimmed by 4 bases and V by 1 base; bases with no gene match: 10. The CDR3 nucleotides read TGTGCCAGCAGCTTAGCGGGGCGGCAGGGGGTGTACGAGCAGTACTTC. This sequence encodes CASSLAGRQGVYEQYF.

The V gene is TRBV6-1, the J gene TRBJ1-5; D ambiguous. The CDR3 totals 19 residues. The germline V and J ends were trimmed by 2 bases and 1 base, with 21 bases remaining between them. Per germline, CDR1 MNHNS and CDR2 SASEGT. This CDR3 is CASSEMPGSGSSSNQPQHF. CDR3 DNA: TGTGCCAGCAGTGAAATGCCGGGGTCTGGTTCCTCCAGCAATCAGCCCCAGCATTTT.

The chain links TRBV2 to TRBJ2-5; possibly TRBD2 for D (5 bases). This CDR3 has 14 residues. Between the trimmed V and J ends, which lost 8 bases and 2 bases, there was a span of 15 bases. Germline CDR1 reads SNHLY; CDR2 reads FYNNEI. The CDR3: CASHRAAVQETQYF. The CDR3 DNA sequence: TGTGCCAGCCACCGGGCAGCGGTTCAAGAGACCCAGTACTTC.

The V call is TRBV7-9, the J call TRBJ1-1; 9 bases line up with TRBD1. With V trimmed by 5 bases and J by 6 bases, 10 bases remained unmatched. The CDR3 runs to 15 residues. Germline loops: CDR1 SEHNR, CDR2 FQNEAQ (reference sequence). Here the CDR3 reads CASSVLRDRAAEAFF. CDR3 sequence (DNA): TGTGCCAGCAGCGTTCTTCGGGACAGGGCCGCTGAAGCTTTCTTT.

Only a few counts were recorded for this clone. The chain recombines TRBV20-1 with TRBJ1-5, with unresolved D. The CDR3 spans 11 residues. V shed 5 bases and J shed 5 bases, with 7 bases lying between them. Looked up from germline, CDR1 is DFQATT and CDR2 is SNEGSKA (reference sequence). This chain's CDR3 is CSALRDQPQHF. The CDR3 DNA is TGCAGTGCTCTCCGGGATCAGCCCCAGCATTTT.

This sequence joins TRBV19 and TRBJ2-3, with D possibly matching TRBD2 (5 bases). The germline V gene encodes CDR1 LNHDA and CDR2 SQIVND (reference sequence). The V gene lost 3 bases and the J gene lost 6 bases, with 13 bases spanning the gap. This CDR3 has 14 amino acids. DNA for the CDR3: TGTGCCAGTAGTATTTTGGGGAGAGGGGATACGCAGTATTTT. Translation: CASSILGRGDTQYF. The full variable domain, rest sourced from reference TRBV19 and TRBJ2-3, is DGGITQSPKYLFRKEGQNVTLSCEQNLNHDAMYWYRQDPGQGLRLIYYSQIVNDFQKGDIAEGYSVSREKKESFPLTVTSAQKNPTAFYLCASSILGRGDTQYFGPGTRLTVL.

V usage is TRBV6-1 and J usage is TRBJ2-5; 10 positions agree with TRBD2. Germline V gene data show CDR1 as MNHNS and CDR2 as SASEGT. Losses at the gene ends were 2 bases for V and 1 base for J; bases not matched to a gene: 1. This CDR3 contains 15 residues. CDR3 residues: CASSEQRGGQETQYF. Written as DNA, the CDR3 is TGTGCCAGCAGTGAACAGCGGGGGGGCCAAGAGACCCAGTACTTC.

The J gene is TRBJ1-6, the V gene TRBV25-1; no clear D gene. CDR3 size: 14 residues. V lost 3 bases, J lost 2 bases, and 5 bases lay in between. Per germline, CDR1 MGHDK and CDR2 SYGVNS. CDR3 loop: CASSEAAYNSPLHF. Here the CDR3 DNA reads TGTGCCAGCAGTGAGGCAGCCTATAATTCACCCCTCCACTTT.

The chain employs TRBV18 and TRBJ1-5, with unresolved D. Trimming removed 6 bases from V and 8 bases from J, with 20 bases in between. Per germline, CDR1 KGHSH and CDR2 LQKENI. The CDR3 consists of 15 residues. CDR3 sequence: CASSPNEGIVEPQHF. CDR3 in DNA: TGTGCCAGCTCCCCCAATGAAGGGATAGTCGAGCCCCAGCATTTT. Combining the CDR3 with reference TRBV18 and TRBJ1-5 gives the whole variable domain NAGVMQNPRHLVRRRGQEARLRCSPMKGHSHVYWYRQLPEEGLKFMVYLQKENIIDESGMPKERFSAEFPKEGPSILRIQQVVRGDSAAYFCASSPNEGIVEPQHFGDGTRLSIL.

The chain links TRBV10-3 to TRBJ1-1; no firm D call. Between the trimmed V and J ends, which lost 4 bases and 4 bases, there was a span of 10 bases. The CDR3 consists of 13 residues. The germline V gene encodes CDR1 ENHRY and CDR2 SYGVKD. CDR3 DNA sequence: TGTGCCATCAGTGTAGAACGGGGCACTGAAGCTTTCTTT. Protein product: CAISVERGTEAFF.

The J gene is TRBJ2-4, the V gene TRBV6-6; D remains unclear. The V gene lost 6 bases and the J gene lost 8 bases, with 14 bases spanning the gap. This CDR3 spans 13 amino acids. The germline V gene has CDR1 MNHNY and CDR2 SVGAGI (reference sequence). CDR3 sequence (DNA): TGTGCCAGCAGCCAAGCCCGGATAGACATTCAGTACTTC. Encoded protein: CASSQARIDIQYF.

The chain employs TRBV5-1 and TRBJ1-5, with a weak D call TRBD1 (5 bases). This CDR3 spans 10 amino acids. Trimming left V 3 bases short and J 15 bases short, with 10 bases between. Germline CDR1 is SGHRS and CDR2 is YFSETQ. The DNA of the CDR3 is TGCGCCAGCAGCTGGGGGTGTCGGCATTTT. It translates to CASSWGCRHF.

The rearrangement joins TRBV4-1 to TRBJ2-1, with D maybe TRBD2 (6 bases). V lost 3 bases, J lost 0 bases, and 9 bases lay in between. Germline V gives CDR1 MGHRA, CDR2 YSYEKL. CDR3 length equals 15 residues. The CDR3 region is CASSQDGSSYNEQFF. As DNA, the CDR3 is TGCGCCAGCAGCCAGGACGGGAGCTCCTACAATGAGCAGTTCTTC.

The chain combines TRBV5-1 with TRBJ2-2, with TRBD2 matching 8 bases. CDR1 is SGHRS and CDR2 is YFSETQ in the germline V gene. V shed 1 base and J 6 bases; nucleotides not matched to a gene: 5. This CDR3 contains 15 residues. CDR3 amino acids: CASSLMAGGSGELFF. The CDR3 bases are TGCGCCAGCAGCTTGATGGCGGGAGGATCCGGGGAGCTGTTTTTT.

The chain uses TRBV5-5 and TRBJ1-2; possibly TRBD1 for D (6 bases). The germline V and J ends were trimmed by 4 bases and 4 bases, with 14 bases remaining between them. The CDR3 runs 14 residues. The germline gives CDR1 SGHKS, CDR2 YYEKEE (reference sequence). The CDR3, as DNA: TGTGCCAGCAGCCCGGACAGTTTGGTCTATGGCTACACCTTC. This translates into CASSPDSLVYGYTF.

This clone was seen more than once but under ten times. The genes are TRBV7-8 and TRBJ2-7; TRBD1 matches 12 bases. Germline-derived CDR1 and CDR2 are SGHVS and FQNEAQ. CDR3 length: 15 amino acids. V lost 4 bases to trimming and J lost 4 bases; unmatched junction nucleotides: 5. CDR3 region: CASSSGQGALYEQYF. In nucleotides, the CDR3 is TGTGCCAGCAGCTCGGGACAGGGGGCATTATACGAGCAGTACTTC. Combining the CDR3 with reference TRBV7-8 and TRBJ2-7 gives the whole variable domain GAGVSQSPRYKVAKRGQDVALRCDPISGHVSLFWYQQALGQGPEFLTYFQNEAQLDKSGLPSDRFFAERPEGSVSTLKIQRTQQEDSAVYLCASSSGQGALYEQYFGPGTRLTVT.

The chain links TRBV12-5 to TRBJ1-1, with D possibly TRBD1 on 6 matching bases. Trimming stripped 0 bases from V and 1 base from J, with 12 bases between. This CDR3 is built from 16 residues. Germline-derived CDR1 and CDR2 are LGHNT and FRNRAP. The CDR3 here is CASGLVGGRTNTEAFF. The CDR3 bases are TGTGCTAGTGGTTTGGTCGGGGGGCGGACGAACACTGAAGCTTTCTTT.

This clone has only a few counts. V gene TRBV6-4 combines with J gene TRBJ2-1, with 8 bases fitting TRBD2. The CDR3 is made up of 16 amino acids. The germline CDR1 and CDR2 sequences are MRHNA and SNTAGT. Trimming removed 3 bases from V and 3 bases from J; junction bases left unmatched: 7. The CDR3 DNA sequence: TGTGCCAGCAGTGAAGGTAGCGGGGACAACTACAATGAGCAGTTCTTC. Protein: CASSEGSGDNYNEQFF.

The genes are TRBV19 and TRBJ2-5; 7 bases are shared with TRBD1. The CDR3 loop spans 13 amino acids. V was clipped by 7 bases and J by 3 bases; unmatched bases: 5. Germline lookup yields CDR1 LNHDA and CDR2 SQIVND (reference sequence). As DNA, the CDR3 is TGTGCCAGTAAAAACAGGGGAAAAGAGACCCAGTACTTC. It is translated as CASKNRGKETQYF.

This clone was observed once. The CDR3 spells CASSYSGYHAEQFF. The CDR3 DNA reads as TGTGCCAGCAGTTACTCAGGCTATCATGCTGAGCAGTTCTTC. The chain joins TRBV6-5 to TRBJ2-1; D is ambiguous. Germline V CDR1 and CDR2: MNHEY, SVGAGI. The CDR3 contains 14 residues. V lost 0 bases and J lost 9, with 12 bases in between.

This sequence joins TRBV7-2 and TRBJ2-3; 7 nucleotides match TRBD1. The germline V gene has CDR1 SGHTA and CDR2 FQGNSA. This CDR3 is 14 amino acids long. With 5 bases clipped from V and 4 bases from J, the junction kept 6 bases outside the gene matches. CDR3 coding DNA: TGTGCCAGCAGCAAGACAGGGCCCGCAGATACGCAGTATTTT. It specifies CASSKTGPADTQYF.

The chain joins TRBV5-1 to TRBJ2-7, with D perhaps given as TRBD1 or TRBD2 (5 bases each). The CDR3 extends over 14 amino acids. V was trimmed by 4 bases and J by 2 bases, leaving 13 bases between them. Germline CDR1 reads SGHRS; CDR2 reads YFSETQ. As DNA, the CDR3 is TGCGCCAGCAGCACGGGGACCCGGACCTACGAGCAGTACTTC. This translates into CASSTGTRTYEQYF.

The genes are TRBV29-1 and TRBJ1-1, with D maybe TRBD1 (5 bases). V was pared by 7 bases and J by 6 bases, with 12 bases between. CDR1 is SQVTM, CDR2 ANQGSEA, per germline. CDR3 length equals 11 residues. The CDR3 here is CSAGTGAEAFF. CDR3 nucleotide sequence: TGCAGCGCTGGCACGGGGGCTGAAGCTTTCTTT.

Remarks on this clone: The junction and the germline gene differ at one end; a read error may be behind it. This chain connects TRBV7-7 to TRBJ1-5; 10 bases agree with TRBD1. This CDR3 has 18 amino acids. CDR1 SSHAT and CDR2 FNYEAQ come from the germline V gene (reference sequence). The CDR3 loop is CASSLPRDRGSLKQPQHF. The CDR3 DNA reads TGTGCTAGCAGCTTACCCCGGGACAGGGGTTCGTTAAAACAGCCCCAGCATTTT.